Following are 25 T cell receptor beta chains from one sample sequenced in a study of blood T cell repertoires in COVID-19. Here immunoSEQ multiplex PCR was the method, and the copy in TCRdb shows in-frame clones only, minus some. The sample shows 110,000 to 150,000 clones, roughly 78% of them seen only once. The specimen sequenced was peripheral blood. These receptors were collected from a man aged 60 to 75 with acute or convalescent COVID-19.

The chain joins TRBV24-1 to TRBJ2-1; no reliable D call. Germline CDR1 KGHDR, CDR2 SFDVKD. The CDR3 loop spans 12 amino acids. V was clipped by 5 bases and J by 7 bases, with 8 bases between them. The CDR3 is CATSAGRNEQFF. The CDR3, as DNA: TGTGCCACCAGTGCCGGTCGAAATGAGCAGTTCTTC.

The chain couples TRBV7-9 to TRBJ2-1; no reliable D call. Between the trimmed V and J ends, which lost 5 bases and 10 bases, there was a span of 12 bases. The CDR3 is 12 residues long. Germline CDR1 and CDR2: SEHNR and FQNEAQ (reference sequence). This CDR3 is CASSQLVREQFF. DNA of the CDR3: TGTGCCAGCAGCCAGTTGGTGAGGGAGCAGTTCTTC.

The chain recombines TRBV2 with TRBJ2-1; 10 nucleotides match TRBD2. The CDR3 is made up of 14 amino acids. Germline lookup yields CDR1 SNHLY and CDR2 FYNNEI. Trimming cost V 4 bases and J 8 bases; bases outside gene matches: 5. The CDR3 loop is CASSVLAGSDEQFF. DNA of the CDR3: TGTGCCAGCAGTGTACTAGCGGGGTCGGATGAGCAGTTCTTC.

J is TRBJ1-6 and V is TRBV18; tentatively, D is TRBD1 (5 bases). The V end lost 4 bases, the J end lost 0 bases, and 10 bases lay between the germline ends. From germline, CDR1 is KGHSH and CDR2 LQKENI. The CDR3 loop spans 16 amino acids. CDR3 region: CASSQKRGSYNSPLHF. The CDR3, as DNA: TGTGCCAGCTCACAAAAAAGGGGCTCCTATAATTCACCCCTCCACTTT.

The rearrangement links TRBV28 to TRBJ1-6, with D possibly TRBD1 on 6 matching bases. The V gene lost 5 bases and the J gene lost 10 bases, with 12 bases spanning the gap. The CDR3 consists of 13 residues. Germline V gene data show CDR1 as MDHEN and CDR2 as SYDVKM. CDR3 DNA: TGTGCCAGCAGTCAAACAAGGGGGTCACCCCTCCACTTT. Amino acids: CASSQTRGSPLHF.

V and J are TRBV5-1 and TRBJ2-3, with 11 bases aligning to TRBD1. The CDR3 runs to 14 residues. Germline V gene lookup returns CDR1 SGHRS and CDR2 YFSETQ. Trimming removed 0 bases from V and 6 bases from J; junction bases left unmatched: 0. CDR3 amino acids: CASSLGDRGDTQYF. As DNA, the CDR3 is TGCGCCAGCAGCTTGGGGGACAGGGGGGATACGCAGTATTTT.

This chain uses TRBV5-1 with TRBJ2-7, with TRBD2 as a possible D gene (6 bases). Between the trimmed V and J ends, which lost 5 bases and 3 bases, there was a span of 15 bases. The CDR3 extends over 14 amino acids. The germline V gene has CDR1 SGHRS and CDR2 YFSETQ. CDR3 in DNA: TGCGCCAGCAGTCCCGGGAGCGCGCTCTACGAGCAGTACTTC. Its protein is CASSPGSALYEQYF.

The chain has TRBV3-1 (or the pseudogene TRBV3-2) and TRBJ1-5; possible D gene TRBD1, 5 bases. Germline lookup yields CDR1 LGHDT and CDR2 YNNKEL (reference sequence). The germline V and J ends were trimmed by 0 bases and 5 bases, with 11 bases remaining between them. This CDR3 comprises 15 residues. CDR3 loop: CASSQEAGPYQPQHF. The CDR3 region has the DNA TGTGCCAGCAGCCAAGAAGCAGGGCCTTATCAGCCCCAGCATTTT.

The chain has TRBV29-1 and TRBJ2-1, with D perhaps TRBD2 (5 bases). The CDR3 length is 13 residues. The ends were cut back, 0 bases at V and 13 bases at J, with 16 bases in the middle. CDR1 is SQVTM and CDR2 is ANQGSEA in the germline V gene. This CDR3 reads CSVEDTLTGVQFF. As DNA, the CDR3 is TGCAGCGTTGAAGACACCTTAACCGGGGTCCAGTTCTTC.

The chain uses TRBV24-1 and TRBJ2-1; 11 bases line up with TRBD2. The CDR3 spans 16 residues. Trimming cost V 4 bases and J 4 bases; bases outside gene matches: 5. Germline values: CDR1 KGHDR, CDR2 SFDVKD. The CDR3 DNA is TGTGCCACCAGTGACGCTAGCGGGAGGCTATACAATGAGCAGTTCTTC. This translates into CATSDASGRLYNEQFF.

The chain recombines TRBV6-5 with TRBJ1-4; TRBD1 is a possible D gene (6 bases). This CDR3 spans 14 amino acids. Germline CDR1 is MNHEY and CDR2 is SVGAGI. Between the trimmed V and J ends, which lost 5 bases and 2 bases, there was a span of 9 bases. The DNA of the CDR3 is TGTGCCAGCAGTACAGGGTCGACTAATGAAAAACTGTTTTTT. Encoded protein: CASSTGSTNEKLFF.

The chain carries TRBV5-1 and TRBJ2-7, with a possible D match to TRBD1 (5 bases). CDR3 size: 15 residues. V lost 0 bases and J 2 bases, leaving 12 bases between the germline ends. Germline CDR1 is SGHRS and CDR2 is YFSETQ. The CDR3 spells CASSLVPGWTYEQYF. The CDR3 DNA sequence: TGCGCCAGCAGCTTGGTTCCAGGGTGGACCTACGAGCAGTACTTC.

For the CDR3, the DNA is TGTGCCAGCAGTTCAGGCCGCCTTAACACAGATACGCAGTATTTT. It yields the protein CASSSGRLNTDTQYF. V gene TRBV11-1 combines with J gene TRBJ2-3; no clear D. Germline V CDR1 and CDR2: SGHAT, FQDESV (reference sequence). This CDR3 has 15 amino acids. Trimming removed 6 bases from V and 2 bases from J, with 15 bases in between.

V usage is TRBV23-1 and J usage is TRBJ2-2, with TRBD1 matching over 7 bases. TRBV23-1 is known as an ORF, though its function is uncertain. The CDR3 is made up of 15 amino acids. V gave up 6 bases and J gave up 1 base; unmatched junction bases: 5. The CDR3 sequence is CASRLRDRNTGELFF. The CDR3 bases are TGCGCCAGCAGACTCCGGGACAGGAACACCGGGGAGCTGTTTTTT.

The gene calls are TRBV30 and TRBJ2-7; 11 bases are a match to TRBD1. The germline gives CDR1 GTSNPN, CDR2 SVGIG (reference sequence). This CDR3 spans 14 amino acids. V lost 3 bases and J lost 6; bases outside the gene matches: 7. Written as DNA, the CDR3 is TGTGCCTGGAGGGACAGGGGGCGCGTCCGCGAGCAGTACTTC. As protein: CAWRDRGRVREQYF.

This clone was seen more than once but under ten times. V usage is TRBV28 and J usage is TRBJ1-3; D may be TRBD1 (6 bases). CDR1 is MDHEN and CDR2 is SYDVKM in the germline V gene. The CDR3 consists of 15 residues. V lost 7 bases and J lost 0, with 13 bases in between. CDR3 in DNA: TGTGCCAGCACCACTGGACAGTTCTCTGGAAACACCATATATTTT. Its protein is CASTTGQFSGNTIYF. Full variable domain (missing parts from reference TRBV28 and TRBJ1-3): DVKVTQSSRYLVKRTGEKVFLECVQDMDHENMFWYRQDPGLGLRLIYFSYDVKMKEKGDIPEGYSVSREKKERFSLILESASTNQTSMYLCASTTGQFSGNTIYFGEGSWLTVV.

The CDR3 protein is CASSLVGGGGMAGEQYF. CDR3 nucleotide sequence: TGTGCCAGCAGCTTAGTGGGAGGCGGGGGCATGGCGGGAGAGCAGTACTTC. The chain employs TRBV7-2 and TRBJ2-7; D is perhaps TRBD2 (7 bases). V lost 1 base, J lost 7 bases, and 23 bases lay in between. The CDR3 spans 17 residues. Germline-derived CDR1 and CDR2 are SGHTA and FQGNSA.

J is TRBJ2-2 and V is TRBV28; 9 nucleotides match TRBD1. Germline CDR1 and CDR2: MDHEN and SYDVKM. The trim removed 5 bases at V and 5 bases at J, leaving 12 bases unmatched. The CDR3 consists of 17 residues. This chain's CDR3 is CASSKGAGTGRTGELFF. The CDR3 region has the DNA TGTGCCAGCAGTAAGGGAGCCGGGACAGGGAGAACCGGGGAGCTGTTTTTT.

The chain combines TRBV7-2 with TRBJ1-3; D not resolved. This CDR3 comprises 12 residues. Trimming took 5 bases from V and 2 from J, leaving 4 bases between them. Germline CDR1 SGHTA, CDR2 FQGNSA. The CDR3 protein is CASSATGNTIYF. The CDR3 DNA reads TGTGCCAGCAGCGCGACTGGAAACACCATATATTTT.

The chain links TRBV7-2 to TRBJ1-2; 8 nucleotides align to TRBD1. The V gene end was trimmed by 1 base and the J gene end by 4 bases; junction bases not matched to a gene: 5. Germline CDR1 reads SGHTA; CDR2 reads FQGNSA. The CDR3 extends over 15 amino acids. CDR3 residues: CASSLEGTGIYGYTF. DNA for the CDR3: TGTGCCAGCAGCTTAGAAGGGACAGGCATCTATGGCTACACCTTC.

The rearrangement joins TRBV7-2 to TRBJ1-4; 10 bases match TRBD1. The CDR3 has 17 residues. Germline V gene sequence: CDR1 SGHTA, CDR2 FQGNSA. J was trimmed by 4 bases and V by 2 bases; bases with no gene match: 7. DNA for the CDR3: TGTGCCAGCAGCTTAACAGTGGGGACAGGGGTTAATGAAAAACTGTTTTTT. Residues: CASSLTVGTGVNEKLFF.

The chain links TRBV12-3 or TRBV12-4 to TRBJ1-2, with no clear D. V lost 2 bases and J 6 bases, leaving 10 bases between the germline ends. The CDR3 consists of 13 residues. The CDR3 is CASSLNSGHGYTF. CDR3 bases: TGTGCCAGCAGTTTAAACAGCGGGCATGGCTACACCTTC.

This clone was observed a few times. The chain recombines TRBV5-1 with TRBJ2-5, with 9 bases lining up with TRBD1. The CDR3 covers 16 residues. Germline V gene data show CDR1 as SGHRS and CDR2 as YFSETQ. After removal of 4 bases from V and 3 bases from J, the junction contained 10 bases not matched to a gene. This CDR3 is CASSPTGTGREETQYF. CDR3 nucleotides: TGCGCCAGCAGCCCTACCGGGACAGGGAGGGAAGAGACCCAGTACTTC.

The chain joins TRBV7-8 to TRBJ1-3; D is unclear. Germline CDR1 is SGHVS and CDR2 is FQNEAQ. The CDR3 extends over 15 amino acids. V dropped 5 bases and J dropped 1 base, with 12 bases sitting between them. CDR3 sequence (DNA): TGTGCCAGCAGCGCTCTCTCGAGTTCTGGAAACACCATATATTTT. Its protein is CASSALSSSGNTIYF.

This rearrangement joins TRBV11-2 to TRBJ2-1; TRBD2 agrees at 9 bases. The germline V gene encodes CDR1 SGHAT and CDR2 FQNNGV. This CDR3 has 18 amino acids. The junction had 13 bases not matched to a gene; V was cut back by 5 bases and J by 2 bases. The CDR3 sequence: CASSVRVPGGRAYNEQFF. CDR3 DNA: TGTGCCAGCAGCGTCCGAGTTCCGGGCGGGAGGGCCTACAATGAGCAGTTCTTC.